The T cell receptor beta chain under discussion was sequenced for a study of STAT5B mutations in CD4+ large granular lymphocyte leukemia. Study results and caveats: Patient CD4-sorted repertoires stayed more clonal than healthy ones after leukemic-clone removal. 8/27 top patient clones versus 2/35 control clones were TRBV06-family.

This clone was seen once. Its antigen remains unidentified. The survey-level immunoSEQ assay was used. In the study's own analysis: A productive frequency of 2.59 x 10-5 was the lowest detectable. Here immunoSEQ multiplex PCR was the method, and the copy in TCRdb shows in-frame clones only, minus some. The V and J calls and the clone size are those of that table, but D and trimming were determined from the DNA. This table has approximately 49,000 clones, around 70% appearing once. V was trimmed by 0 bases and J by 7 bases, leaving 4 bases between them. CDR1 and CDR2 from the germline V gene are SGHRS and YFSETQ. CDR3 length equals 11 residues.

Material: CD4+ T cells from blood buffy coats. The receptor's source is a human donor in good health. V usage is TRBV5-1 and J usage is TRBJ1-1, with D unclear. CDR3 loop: CASSLDSEAFF. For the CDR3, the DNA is TGCGCCAGCAGCTTGGACAGTGAAGCTTTCTTT.